This T cell receptor beta chain was recovered during a study of T-cell reconstitution after alpha-beta-depleted transplantation in children. Points from the study as a whole: At one year after transplant, newly produced T cells mostly accounted for T-cell counts and diversity. There were reportedly several hundred expanded graft clones from which alpha-beta T cells came about two months after transplant. Some patients' high day-60 TCRbeta diversity was traced to surviving recipient T cells and thymic progenitors.

Concerning this clonotype: Its antigen is undetermined.

During its preparation, the TCRbeta library received unique molecular identifiers. TCRdb recomputed calls from the PCR reads with MiXCR, one row per CDR3 protein. The sample lists hundreds of thousands of distinct CDR3 sequences; approximately 8.9% were seen once. The source material was PBMCs, mostly from graft donor cells, sampled 180 days after TCRalphabeta/CD19-depleted stem cell transplant. The receptor's source is a male patient under 18 who had a stem cell transplant for acute lymphoblastic leukemia, so the T cells may come from the graft donor.

CDR3 sequence reads: CASSPSVKQYF. CDR3 sequence (DNA): TGTGCCAGCAGCCCCTCAGTCAAGCAGTACTTC. The chain links TRBV7-9 to TRBJ2-7; D not resolved. Per the germline V gene, CDR1 is SEHNR and CDR2 is FQNEAQ (reference sequence). Trimming cost V 5 bases and J 8 bases, with 10 bases left between them. The CDR3 is 11 amino acids.